The 5 T cell receptor beta chains given below trace back to one sample, sequenced in a study of OX40 agonist ivuxolimab in advanced cancers. The method was the immunoSEQ multiplex PCR assay. This is the immuneACCESS table as TCRdb keeps it, with only in-frame sequences that have V and J called. A part of the clones is gone; compared with another copy, unresolved V genes explain less than half, and the rest is unexplained. For this sample there are tens of thousands of clones; more than 80% appear just once. 0.94% of the sample comes from the top ten. The sequences come from CD4+ or CD8+ T cells sorted from blood, collected in a trial of the OX40 agonist ivuxolimab. The source is an adult with an advanced solid tumor such as melanoma, head and neck, liver or kidney cancer.

The chain employs TRBV15 and TRBJ1-2; the D is unclear. Germline V gene sequence: CDR1 LNHNV, CDR2 YYDKDF (reference sequence). The V and J ends lost 0 bases and 8 bases respectively, with 10 bases between them. This CDR3 spans 13 amino acids. CDR3 DNA: TGTGCCACCAGCAGAGATCGAGTCGGGGGCTACACCTTC. It encodes CATSRDRVGGYTF.

V is TRBV18 and J is TRBJ2-7; D call uncertain. This CDR3 is 14 amino acids long. Deletions cut 0 bases from V and 6 bases from J, with 12 bases between. In germline, CDR1 is KGHSH, CDR2 LQKENI. Here the CDR3 DNA reads TGTGCCAGCTCACCACCGGGATCCGGGTTCGAGCAGTACTTC. It codes for CASSPPGSGFEQYF.

This chain connects TRBV10-1 to TRBJ2-7; TRBD2 might be the D (5 bases). Germline V gene lookup returns CDR1 WNHNN and CDR2 SYGVQD (reference sequence). The V end lost 2 bases, the J end lost 5 bases, and 13 bases lay between the germline ends. The CDR3 runs to 14 residues. CDR3 DNA sequence: TGCGCCAGCAGTGAGCAAGGGAGTTTTAACGAGCAGTACTTC. It is translated as CASSEQGSFNEQYF.

The chain couples TRBV5-1 to TRBJ2-2, with 10 bases lining up with TRBD2. Looked up from germline, CDR1 is SGHRS and CDR2 is YFSETQ. J gave up 11 bases and V 0 bases, and 4 bases lay outside the gene matches. The CDR3 is 14 amino acids. In nucleotides, the CDR3 is TGCGCCAGCAGCTTGGGGCTAGCGGGGGCTGAGCTGTTTTTT. Its protein product is CASSLGLAGAELFF.

CDR3: CASSNQGGRGANVLTF. The DNA of the CDR3 is TGTGCCAGCAGCAACCAGGGGGGCCGTGGGGCCAACGTCCTGACTTTC. The genes are TRBV28 and TRBJ2-6; tentatively, D is TRBD1 (7 bases). The CDR3 spans 16 residues. Germline V gene sequence: CDR1 MDHEN, CDR2 SYDVKM. The V end was cut by 6 bases, the J end by 3 bases, with 15 bases between. Using reference TRBV28 and TRBJ2-6 for the parts outside the CDR3, the full variable domain is DVKVTQSSRYLVKRTGEKVFLECVQDMDHENMFWYRQDPGLGLRLIYFSYDVKMKEKGDIPEGYSVSREKKERFSLILESASTNQTSMYLCASSNQGGRGANVLTFGAGSRLTVL.